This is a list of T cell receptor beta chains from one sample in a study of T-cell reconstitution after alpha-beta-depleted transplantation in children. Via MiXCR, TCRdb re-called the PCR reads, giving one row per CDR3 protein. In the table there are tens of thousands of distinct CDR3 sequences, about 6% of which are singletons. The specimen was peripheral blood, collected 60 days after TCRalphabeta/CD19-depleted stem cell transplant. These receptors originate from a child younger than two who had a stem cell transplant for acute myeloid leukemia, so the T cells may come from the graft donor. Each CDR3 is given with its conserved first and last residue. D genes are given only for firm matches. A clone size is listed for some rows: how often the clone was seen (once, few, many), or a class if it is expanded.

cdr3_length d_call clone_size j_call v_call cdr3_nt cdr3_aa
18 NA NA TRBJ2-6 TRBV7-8 TGTGCCAGCAGCCCCCTTTCCCCCCTCACTTCTGGGGCCAACGTCCTGACTTTC CASSPLSPLTSGANVLTF
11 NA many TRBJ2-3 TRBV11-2 TGTGCCAGCAGCACCGACGATACGCAGTATTTT CASSTDDTQYF
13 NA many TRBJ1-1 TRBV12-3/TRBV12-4 TGTGCCAGCAGTTTCCCCGGCAGGCGGGAAGCTTTCTTT CASSFPGRREAFF
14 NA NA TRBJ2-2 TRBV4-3 TGCGCCAGCAGCCCCCGGGCGCTAGGCGGGGAGCTGTTTTTT CASSPRALGGELFF
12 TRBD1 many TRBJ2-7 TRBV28 TGTGCCAGCAGTCCGGGAGGGGGACAGGGGGACTTC CASSPGGGQGDF
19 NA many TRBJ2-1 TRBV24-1 TGTGCCACCAGTGCCCTCTCGTGGTTAGCGGAACCTTCCTACAATGAGCAGTTCTTC CATSALSWLAEPSYNEQFF
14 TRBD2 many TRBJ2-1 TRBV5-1 TGCGCCAGCAGCCTGCGGGGGAACTACAATGAGCAGTTCTTC CASSLRGNYNEQFF
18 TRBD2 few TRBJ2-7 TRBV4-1 TGCGCCAGCAGCCAAGAATTCAGGGAGACGTTGGCGGGAGGCCCGGTTTACTTC CASSQEFRETLAGGPVYF
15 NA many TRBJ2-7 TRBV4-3 TGCGCCAGCAGCCAAGGGCCGGGTTGGACCTACGAGCAGTACTTC CASSQGPGWTYEQYF
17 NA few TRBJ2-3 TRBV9 TGTGCCAGCAGCTCCCCCCCCACTAGTCCTGTCGCAGATACGCAGTATTTT CASSSPPTSPVADTQYF
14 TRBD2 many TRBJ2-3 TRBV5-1 TGCGCCAGCGCCGGGACTAGTTCCGCAGATACGCAGTATTTT CASAGTSSADTQYF
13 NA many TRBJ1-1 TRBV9 TGTGCCAGCAGCGTAGGATCGAACACTGAAGCTTTCTTT CASSVGSNTEAFF
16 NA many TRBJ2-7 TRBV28 TGTGCCAGCAGTTTACCTTTGGCGGGCTACTCCTACGAGCAGTACTTC CASSLPLAGYSYEQYF
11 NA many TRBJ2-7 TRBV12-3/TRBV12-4 TGTGCCAGCAGCCCCTCTTACGAGCAGTACTTC CASSPSYEQYF
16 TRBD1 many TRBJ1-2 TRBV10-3 TGTGCCATCAGTGACTTCGGACAGGCCAGGAACTATGGCTACACCTTC CAISDFGQARNYGYTF
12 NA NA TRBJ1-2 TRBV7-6 TGTGCCAGCAGCTTAGGATCAGATGGCTACACCTTC CASSLGSDGYTF
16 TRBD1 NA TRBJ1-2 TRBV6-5 TGTGCCAGCAGTTACGGACCCCGGACAGGGGACTATGGCTACACCTTC CASSYGPRTGDYGYTF
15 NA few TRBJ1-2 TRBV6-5 TGTGCCAGCAGTTACTCGATGGGATGGAACTATGGCTACACCTTC CASSYSMGWNYGYTF
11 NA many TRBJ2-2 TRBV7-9 TGTGCCAGCGTGAGCACCGGGGAGCTGTTTTTT CASVSTGELFF
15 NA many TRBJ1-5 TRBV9 TGTGCCAGCAGCGTAGCGGCAGCGCCCCACCAGCCCCAGCATTTT CASSVAAAPHQPQHF
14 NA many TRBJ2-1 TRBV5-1 TGCGCCAGCAGCTTGCGAAGTCTTTACAATGAGCAGTTCTTC CASSLRSLYNEQFF
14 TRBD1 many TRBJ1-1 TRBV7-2 TGTGCCAGCAGCTACCGACAGGGCAGTACTGAAGCTTTCTTT CASSYRQGSTEAFF
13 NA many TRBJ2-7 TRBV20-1 TGCAGTGCTGGGGGAACTAGCTCCTACGAGCAGTACTTC CSAGGTSSYEQYF
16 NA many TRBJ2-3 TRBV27 TGTGCCAGCAGTTCAAGGGGTTTCGGTCCGTCAGATACGCAGTATTTT CASSSRGFGPSDTQYF
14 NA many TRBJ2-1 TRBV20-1 TGCAGTGCTAGCCCTCTCAATACCTACAATGAGCAGTTCTTC CSASPLNTYNEQFF
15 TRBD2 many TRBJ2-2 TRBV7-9 TGTGCCAGCAGCTTTAGCGGGAGAAAAGCCGGGGAGCTGTTTTTT CASSFSGRKAGELFF
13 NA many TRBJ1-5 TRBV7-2 TGTGCCAGCAGCTTACACCTAAATCAGCCCCAGCATTTT CASSLHLNQPQHF
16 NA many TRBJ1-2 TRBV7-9 TGTGCCAGCAGCTCCCCGTTGGCCAGCCGAAACTATGGCTACACCTTC CASSSPLASRNYGYTF
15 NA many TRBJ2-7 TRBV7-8 TGTGCCAGCAGCCTAGAGGGACCGGGAAGTATCGAGCAGTACTTC CASSLEGPGSIEQYF
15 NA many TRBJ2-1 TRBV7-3 TGTGCCAGCAGCTTAACGGGGCCGGTTTACAATGAGCAGTTCTTC CASSLTGPVYNEQFF
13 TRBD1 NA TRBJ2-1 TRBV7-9 TGTGCCAGCAGCTTAAGGGGGCGCGATGAGCAGTTCTTC CASSLRGRDEQFF
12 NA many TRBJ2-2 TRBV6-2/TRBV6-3 TGTGCCAGCAGGCCGGTCGGCGGGGAGCTGTTTTTT CASRPVGGELFF
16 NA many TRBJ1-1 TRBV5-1 TGCGCCAGCAGCTTGGGAGGGTCCGGCCCGGGCACTGAAGCTTTCTTT CASSLGGSGPGTEAFF
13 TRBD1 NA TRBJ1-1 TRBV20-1 TGCAGTGCTAGAGACAGGGGGCTGAGTGAAGCTTTCTTT CSARDRGLSEAFF